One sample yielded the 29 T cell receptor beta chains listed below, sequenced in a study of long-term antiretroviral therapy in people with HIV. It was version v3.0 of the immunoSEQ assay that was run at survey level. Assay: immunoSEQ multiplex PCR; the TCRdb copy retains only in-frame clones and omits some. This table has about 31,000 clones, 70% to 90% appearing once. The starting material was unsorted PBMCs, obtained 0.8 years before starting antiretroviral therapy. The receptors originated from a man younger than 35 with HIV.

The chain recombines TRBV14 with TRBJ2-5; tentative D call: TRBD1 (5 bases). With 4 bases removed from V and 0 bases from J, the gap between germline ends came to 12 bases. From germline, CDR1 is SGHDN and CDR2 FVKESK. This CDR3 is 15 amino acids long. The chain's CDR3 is CASSRQSWYQETQYF. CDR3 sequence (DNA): TGTGCCAGCAGCCGACAGTCCTGGTACCAAGAGACCCAGTACTTC.

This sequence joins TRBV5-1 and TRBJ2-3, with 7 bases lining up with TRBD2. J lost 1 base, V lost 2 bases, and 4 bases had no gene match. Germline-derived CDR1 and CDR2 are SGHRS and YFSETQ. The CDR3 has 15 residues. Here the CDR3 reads CASSFGLAGTDTQYF. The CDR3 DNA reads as TGCGCCAGCAGCTTTGGTCTAGCGGGCACAGATACGCAGTATTTT.

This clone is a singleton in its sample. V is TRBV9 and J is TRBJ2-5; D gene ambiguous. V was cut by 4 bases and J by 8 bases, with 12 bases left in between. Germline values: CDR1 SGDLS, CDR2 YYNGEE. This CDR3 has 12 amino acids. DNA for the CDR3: TGTGCCAGCAGCTCAGACTCCTCTACCCAGTACTTC. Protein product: CASSSDSSTQYF.

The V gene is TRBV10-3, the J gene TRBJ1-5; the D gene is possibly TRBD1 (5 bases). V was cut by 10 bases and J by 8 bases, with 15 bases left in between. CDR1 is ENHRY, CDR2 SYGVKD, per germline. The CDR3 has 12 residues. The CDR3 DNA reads TGTGCCAGCGGGACCGGCGGGGAGCCCCAGCATTTT. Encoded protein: CASGTGGEPQHF.

This chain's CDR3 is CAISEGGQYQPQHF. CDR3 in DNA: TGTGCCATCAGTGAAGGGGGCCAATATCAGCCCCAGCATTTT. J is TRBJ1-5 and V is TRBV10-3, with 7 bases lining up with TRBD1. The germline CDR1 and CDR2 sequences are ENHRY and SYGVKD. The V gene end was trimmed by 3 bases and the J gene end by 5 bases; junction bases not matched to a gene: 4. The CDR3 is made up of 14 amino acids.

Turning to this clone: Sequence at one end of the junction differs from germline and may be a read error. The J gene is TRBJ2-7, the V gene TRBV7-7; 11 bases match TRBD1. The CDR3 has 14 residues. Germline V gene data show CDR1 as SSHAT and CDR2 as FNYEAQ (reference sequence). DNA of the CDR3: TGTGCTAGCAGCCCGGGACAGGGGGCCTACGAGCAGTACTTC. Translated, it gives CASSPGQGAYEQYF. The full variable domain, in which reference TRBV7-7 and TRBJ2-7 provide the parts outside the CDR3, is GAGVSQSPRYKVTKRGQDVTLRCDPISSHATLYWYQQALGQGPEFLTYFNYEAQPDKSGLPSDRFSAERPEGSISTLTIQRTEQRDSAMYRCASSPGQGAYEQYFGPGTRLTVT.

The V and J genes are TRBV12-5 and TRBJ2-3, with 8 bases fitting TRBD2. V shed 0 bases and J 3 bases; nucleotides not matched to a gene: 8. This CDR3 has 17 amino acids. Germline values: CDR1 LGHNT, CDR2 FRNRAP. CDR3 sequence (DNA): TGTGCTAGTGGTTTGGTAACACGGGGGGGAGAGACAGATACGCAGTATTTT. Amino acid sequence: CASGLVTRGGETDTQYF.

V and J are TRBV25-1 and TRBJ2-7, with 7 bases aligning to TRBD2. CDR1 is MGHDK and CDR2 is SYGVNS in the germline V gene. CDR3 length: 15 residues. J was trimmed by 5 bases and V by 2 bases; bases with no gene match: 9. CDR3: CASSEGGGEPHEQYF. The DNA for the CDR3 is TGTGCCAGCAGTGAAGGGGGAGGGGAACCCCACGAGCAGTACTTC.

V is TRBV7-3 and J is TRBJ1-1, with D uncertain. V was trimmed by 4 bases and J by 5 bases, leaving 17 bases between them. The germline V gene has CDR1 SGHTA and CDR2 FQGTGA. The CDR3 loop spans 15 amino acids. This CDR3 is CASSSEGFLGTEAFF. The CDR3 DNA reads TGTGCCAGCAGCTCCGAGGGATTCCTTGGAACTGAAGCTTTCTTT.

CDR3 nucleotides: TGTGCTAGTGGCCTAGGGTTAGAGGTGCGCAATCAGCCCCAGCATTTT. Protein sequence: CASGLGLEVRNQPQHF. The chain uses TRBV12-5 and TRBJ1-5, with D hard to call. There are 16 residues in the CDR3. The ends were cut back, 6 bases at V and 2 bases at J, with 17 bases in the middle. Germline values: CDR1 LGHNT, CDR2 FRNRAP.

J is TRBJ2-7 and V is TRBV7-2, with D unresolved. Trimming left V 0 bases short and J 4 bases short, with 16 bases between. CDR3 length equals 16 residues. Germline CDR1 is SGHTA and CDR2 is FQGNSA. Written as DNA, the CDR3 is TGTGCCAGCAGCTTAGCGCGGTGGCAGCCCCTTTACGAGCAGTACTTC. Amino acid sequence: CASSLARWQPLYEQYF.

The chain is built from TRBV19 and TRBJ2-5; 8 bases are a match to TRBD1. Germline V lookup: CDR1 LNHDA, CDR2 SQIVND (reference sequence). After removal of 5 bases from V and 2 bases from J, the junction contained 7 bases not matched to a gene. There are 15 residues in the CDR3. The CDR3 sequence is CASSFPGTGQETQYF. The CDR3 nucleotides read TGTGCCAGTAGTTTCCCCGGGACAGGACAAGAGACCCAGTACTTC.

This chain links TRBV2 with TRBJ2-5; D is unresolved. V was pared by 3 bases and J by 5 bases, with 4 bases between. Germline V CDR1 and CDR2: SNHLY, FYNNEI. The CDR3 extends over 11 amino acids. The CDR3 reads CASSDYETQYF. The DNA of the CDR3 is TGTGCCAGCAGTGATTATGAGACCCAGTACTTC.

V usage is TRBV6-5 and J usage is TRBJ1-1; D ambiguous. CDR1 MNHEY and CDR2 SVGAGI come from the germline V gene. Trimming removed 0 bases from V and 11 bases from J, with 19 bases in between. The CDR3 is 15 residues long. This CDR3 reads CASSYSGKGGRMAFF. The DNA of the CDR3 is TGTGCCAGCAGTTACTCGGGTAAGGGCGGTCGAATGGCTTTCTTT.

The CDR3 DNA reads TGTGCCAGCAGCTTAGGGATAGGGGCCAAAAACATTCAGTACTTC. Translated: CASSLGIGAKNIQYF. The chain is built from TRBV7-9 and TRBJ2-4; D is uncertain. V was shortened by 1 base and J by 1 base, with 8 bases between the two germline ends. The CDR3 extends over 15 amino acids. Germline V gene data show CDR1 as SEHNR and CDR2 as FQNEAQ (reference sequence).

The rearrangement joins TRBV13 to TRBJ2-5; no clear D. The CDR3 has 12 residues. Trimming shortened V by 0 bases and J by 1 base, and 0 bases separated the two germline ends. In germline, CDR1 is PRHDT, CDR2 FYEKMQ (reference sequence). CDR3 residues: CASSLGQETQYF. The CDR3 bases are TGTGCCAGCAGCTTAGGCCAAGAGACCCAGTACTTC.

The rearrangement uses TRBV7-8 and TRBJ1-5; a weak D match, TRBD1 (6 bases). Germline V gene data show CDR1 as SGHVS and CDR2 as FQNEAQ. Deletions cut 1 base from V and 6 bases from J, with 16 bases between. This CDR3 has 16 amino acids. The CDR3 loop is CASSLGGRGVGQPQHF. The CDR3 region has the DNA TGTGCCAGCAGCTTAGGGGGGCGGGGGGTAGGTCAGCCCCAGCATTTT.

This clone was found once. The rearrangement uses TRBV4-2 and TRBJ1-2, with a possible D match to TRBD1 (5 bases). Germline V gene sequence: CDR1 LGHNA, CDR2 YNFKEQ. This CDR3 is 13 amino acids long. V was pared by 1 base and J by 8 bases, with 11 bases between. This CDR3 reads CASSQGGGWGYTF. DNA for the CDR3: TGTGCCAGCAGCCAAGGGGGGGGTTGGGGCTACACCTTC.

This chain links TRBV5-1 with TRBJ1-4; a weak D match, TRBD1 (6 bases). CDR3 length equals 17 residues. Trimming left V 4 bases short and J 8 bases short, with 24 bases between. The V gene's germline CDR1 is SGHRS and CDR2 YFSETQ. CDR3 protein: CASSRARGGRREEKLFF. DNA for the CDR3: TGCGCCAGCAGCCGCGCCAGGGGAGGAAGGAGGGAGGAAAAACTGTTTTTT.

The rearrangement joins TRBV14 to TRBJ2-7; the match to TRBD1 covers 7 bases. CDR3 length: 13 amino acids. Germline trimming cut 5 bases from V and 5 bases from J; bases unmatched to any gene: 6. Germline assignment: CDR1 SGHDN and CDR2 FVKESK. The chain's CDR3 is CASSYRGRNEQYF. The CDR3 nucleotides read TGTGCCAGCAGCTACAGGGGCCGGAACGAGCAGTACTTC.

This CDR3 is CASTPGTEGYGYTF. The CDR3 bases are TGTGCCAGCACCCCCGGGACAGAGGGCTATGGCTACACCTTC. The chain carries TRBV6-1 and TRBJ1-2, with TRBD1 matching over 7 bases. Germline V gene lookup returns CDR1 MNHNS and CDR2 SASEGT. V dropped 7 bases and J dropped 4; count of bases not matched to a gene: 9. This CDR3 spans 14 amino acids.

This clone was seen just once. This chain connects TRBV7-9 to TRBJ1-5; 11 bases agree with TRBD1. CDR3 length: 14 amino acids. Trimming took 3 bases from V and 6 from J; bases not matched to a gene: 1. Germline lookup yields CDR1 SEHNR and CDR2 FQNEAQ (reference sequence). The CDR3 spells CASSFGTGGQPQHF. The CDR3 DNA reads TGTGCCAGCAGCTTTGGGACAGGGGGTCAGCCCCAGCATTTT.

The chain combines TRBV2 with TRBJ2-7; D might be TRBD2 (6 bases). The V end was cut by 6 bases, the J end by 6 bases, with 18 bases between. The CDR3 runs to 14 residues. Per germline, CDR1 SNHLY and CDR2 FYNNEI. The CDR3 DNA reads TGTGCCAGCAGCCCTCGGGGGACCCGGGGCGAGCAGTACTTC. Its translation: CASSPRGTRGEQYF.

The CDR3 DNA sequence: TGCGCCAGCAGCTTGCAAAGGGGGACAGGGGGCGAGGTAGCTTTCTTT. As protein: CASSLQRGTGGEVAFF. The chain combines TRBV5-1 with TRBJ1-1, with 12 bases identical to TRBD1. The CDR3 length is 16 residues. Germline CDR1 reads SGHRS; CDR2 reads YFSETQ. V shed 1 base and J 10 bases; nucleotides not matched to a gene: 11.

DNA for the CDR3: TGTGCCAGCAGCCCTGATTCATCCCGGATTGAAGGGGTAACTAATGAAAAACTGTTTTTT. As protein: CASSPDSSRIEGVTNEKLFF. This chain links TRBV4-2 with TRBJ1-4, with D possibly matching TRBD1 (5 bases). This CDR3 comprises 20 residues. Trimming pared 4 bases from V and 1 base from J, leaving 25 bases between. Per the germline V gene, CDR1 is LGHNA and CDR2 is YNFKEQ.

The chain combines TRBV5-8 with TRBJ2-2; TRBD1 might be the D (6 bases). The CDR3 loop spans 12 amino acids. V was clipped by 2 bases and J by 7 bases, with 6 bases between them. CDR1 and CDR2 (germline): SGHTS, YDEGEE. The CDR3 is CASSLQGGELFF. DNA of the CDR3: TGTGCCAGCAGCTTACAGGGCGGGGAGCTGTTTTTT. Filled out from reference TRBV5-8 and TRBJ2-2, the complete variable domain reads EAGVTQSPTHLIKTRGQQATLRCSPISGHTSVYWYQQALGLGLQFLLWYDEGEERNRGNFPPRFSGRQFPNYSSELNVNALELEDSALYLCASSLQGGELFFGEGSRLTVL.

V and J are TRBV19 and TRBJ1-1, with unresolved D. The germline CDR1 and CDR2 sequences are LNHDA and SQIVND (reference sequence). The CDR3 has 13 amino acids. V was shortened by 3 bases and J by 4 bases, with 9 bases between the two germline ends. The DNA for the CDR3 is TGTGCCAGTAGTATCGCCAGCAGCACTGAAGCTTTCTTT. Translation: CASSIASSTEAFF.

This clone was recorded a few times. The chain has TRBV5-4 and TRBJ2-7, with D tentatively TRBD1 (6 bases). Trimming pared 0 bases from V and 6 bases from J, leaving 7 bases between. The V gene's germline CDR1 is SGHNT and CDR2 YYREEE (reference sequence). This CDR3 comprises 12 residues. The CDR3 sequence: CASSLVGGEQYF. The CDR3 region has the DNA TGTGCCAGCAGCTTGGTAGGGGGCGAGCAGTACTTC.

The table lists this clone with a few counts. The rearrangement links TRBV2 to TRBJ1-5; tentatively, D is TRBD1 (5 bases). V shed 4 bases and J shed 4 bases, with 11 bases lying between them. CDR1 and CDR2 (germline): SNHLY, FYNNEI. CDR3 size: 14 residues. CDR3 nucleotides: TGTGCCAGCAGTGGGGGGGTGAGGAATCAGCCCCAGCATTTT. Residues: CASSGGVRNQPQHF.